Described below is a single TCR beta chain sequence and its context. Its antigen is unidentified. The data stem from a study of PD-1 blockade in classical Hodgkin lymphoma. Points from the study as a whole: TCR diversity in CD4+, not CD8+, cells rose significantly by C4D1.

Clones were read by immunoSEQ multiplex PCR, and TCRdb kept only the in-frame ones, dropping some. Here the sample spans tens of thousands of clones, about 80% being singletons. CDR1 and CDR2 from the germline V gene are MNHEY and SMNVEV (reference sequence). V lost 3 bases to trimming and J lost 3 bases, with 9 bases between them. The CDR3 is 13 amino acids. Time point: cycle 4 day 1 (C4D1), after more than five weeks of nivolumab. Autologous stem cell transplantation was followed by relapse in every patient, and brentuximab vedotin exposure varied. The material was peripheral blood mononuclear cells (PBMCs), obtained before the fourth cycle of nivolumab. The J gene is TRBJ2-7, the V gene TRBV27, with D perhaps given as TRBD1 or TRBD2 (5 bases each). This receptor was obtained from a human donor with classical Hodgkin lymphoma. The CDR3 coding sequence is TGTGCCAGCAGTTTGGGACCTTACTACGAGCAGTACTTC. Encoded protein: CASSLGPYYEQYF.